A single sample is the source of the 11 T cell receptor beta chains below, sequenced in a study of blood T cell repertoires in COVID-19. Profiled with immunoSEQ multiplex PCR; TCRdb holds only in-frame clones, not every one. The table records approximately 150,000 clones, roughly 80% of them present only once. Sequencing was performed on PBMCs or T cells enriched from blood (not recorded which). These receptors were collected from a woman aged 40-49 years with acute COVID-19.

The chain employs TRBV7-9 and TRBJ2-1; possible D gene TRBD2, 5 bases. The germline V gene encodes CDR1 SEHNR and CDR2 FQNEAQ (reference sequence). V was pared by 3 bases and J by 16 bases, with 19 bases between. The CDR3 contains 13 residues. The CDR3 is CASSLDELDLFFF. CDR3 DNA sequence: TGTGCCAGCAGCTTGGATGAACTAGATTTATTCTTCTTC.

The V call is TRBV27, the J call TRBJ1-5; D not resolved. Looked up from germline, CDR1 is MNHEY and CDR2 is SMNVEV (reference sequence). CDR3 length: 11 residues. V was clipped by 9 bases and J by 4 bases, with 7 bases between them. The CDR3 nucleotides read TGTGCCAGTGGAGGGAATCAGCCCCAGCATTTT. Encoded protein: CASGGNQPQHF.

The rearrangement uses TRBV6-5 and TRBJ2-3; 7 bases fit TRBD1. From germline, CDR1 is MNHEY and CDR2 SVGAGI. The length of the CDR3 is 13 residues. Trimming cost V 10 bases and J 3 bases; bases outside gene matches: 7. This chain's CDR3 is CAINLQGTDTQYF. CDR3 sequence (DNA): TGTGCCATAAACCTACAGGGGACAGATACGCAGTATTTT.

The chain links TRBV6-5 to TRBJ1-6; 7 positions match TRBD1. The CDR3 length is 13 residues. After removal of 6 bases from V and 9 bases from J, the junction contained 5 bases not matched to a gene. Germline CDR1 and CDR2: MNHEY and SVGAGI. The DNA for the CDR3 is TGTGCCAGCAGAGACAGGGCTACTTCACCCCTCCACTTT. This codes for CASRDRATSPLHF.

The chain joins TRBV18 to TRBJ1-4, with D unclear. V shed 0 bases and J shed 1 base, with 6 bases lying between them. This CDR3 has 15 amino acids. Germline V gene data show CDR1 as KGHSH and CDR2 as LQKENI. CDR3 DNA: TGTGCCAGCTCACCACCCACCGGAACTAATGAAAAACTGTTTTTT. Its protein is CASSPPTGTNEKLFF.

The V call is TRBV18, the J call TRBJ1-1; a weak D match, TRBD1 (5 bases). Germline V gives CDR1 KGHSH, CDR2 LQKENI. The V end lost 3 bases, the J end lost 2 bases, and 16 bases lay between the germline ends. The CDR3 is made up of 16 amino acids. The CDR3 coding sequence is TGTGCCAGCTCACCGACCCAGGGCACCCGAAACACTGAAGCTTTCTTT. Its translation: CASSPTQGTRNTEAFF.

The V call is TRBV7-3, the J call TRBJ2-3; 8 nucleotides agree with TRBD2. This CDR3 region has 14 residues. The germline gives CDR1 SGHTA, CDR2 FQGTGA. Trimming took 3 bases from V and 5 from J; bases not matched to a gene: 4. This CDR3 is CASSFGLAVDTQYF. CDR3 sequence (DNA): TGTGCCAGCAGCTTCGGACTAGCCGTAGATACGCAGTATTTT. Supplemented by reference TRBV7-3 and TRBJ2-3, the full variable domain reads GAGVSQTPSNKVTEKGKYVELRCDPISGHTALYWYRQSLGQGPEFLIYFQGTGAADDSGLPNDRFFAVRPEGSVSTLKIQRTERGDSAVYLCASSFGLAVDTQYFGPGTRLTVL.

The chain links TRBV7-2 to TRBJ2-2, with 8 positions matching TRBD2. Germline values: CDR1 SGHTA, CDR2 FQGNSA. This CDR3 spans 17 amino acids. Trimming took 1 base from V and 8 from J; bases not matched to a gene: 12. The CDR3 nucleotides are TGTGCCAGCAGCTTAGTGCCGGGGGGGAGCGTTTCTGGGGAGCTGTTTTTT. Translating gives CASSLVPGGSVSGELFF.

The chain combines TRBV18 with TRBJ1-1, with TRBD1 matching 8 bases. Per the germline V gene, CDR1 is KGHSH and CDR2 is LQKENI. The J segment lost 5 bases and the V segment lost 5 bases, leaving 7 bases of the junction unmatched. The CDR3 extends over 14 amino acids. The CDR3 sequence: CASSEGQASTEAFF. Written as DNA, the CDR3 is TGTGCCAGCTCAGAGGGACAGGCGTCAACTGAAGCTTTCTTT.

This clone has at least ten counts. This chain joins TRBV12-2 and TRBJ1-3. TRBV12-2 is a known pseudogene. The CDR3 has 16 amino acids. The CDR3 sequence is CASRLEGAHSGNTIYF. In DNA, the CDR3 is TGTGCAAGTCGCTTAGAGGGAGCACACTCTGGAAACACCATATATTTT.

The chain uses TRBV5-6 and TRBJ2-1; D might be TRBD2 (6 bases). Trimming cost V 3 bases and J 4 bases, with 23 bases left between them. Germline V gene lookup returns CDR1 SGHDT and CDR2 YYEEEE. The length of the CDR3 is 18 residues. CDR3 region: CASSSKVFSGGPYNEQFF. CDR3 in DNA: TGTGCCAGCAGCTCGAAGGTGTTTAGCGGAGGACCTTACAATGAGCAGTTCTTC.